This T cell receptor (beta chain) was identified during a study of cytomegalovirus exposure and HLA in healthy donors. The V gene lost 6 bases and the J gene lost 4 bases, with 20 bases spanning the gap. The CDR3 runs to 16 residues. The germline V gene has CDR1 PRHDT and CDR2 FYEKMQ (reference sequence). Generated by immunoSEQ multiplex PCR, the TCRdb table keeps only in-frame clones and is missing some. This table has more than 95,000 clones, 75% to 90% appearing once. This clone was found once. The sequenced sample was PBMCs. This clonotype was sampled from a woman under 30 in good health and CMV-seronegative. The J gene is TRBJ2-3, the V gene TRBV13, with D hard to call. In nucleotides, the CDR3 is TGTGCCAGCAGTTTAATAGTGGGCTCCTCCCCAGATACGCAGTATTTT. Residues: CASSLIVGSSPDTQYF. The full variable domain, in which reference TRBV13 and TRBJ2-3 provide the parts outside the CDR3, is AAGVIQSPRHLIKEKRETATLKCYPIPRHDTVYWYQQGPGQDPQFLISFYEKMQSDKGSIPDRFSAQQFSDYHSELNMSSLELGDSALYFCASSLIVGSSPDTQYFGPGTRLTVL.